These 11 T cell receptor beta chains share one sample of origin, sequenced in a study of blood T cells in healthy people across ages. Then a second PCR, running roughly 7 to 11 cycles, was carried out with a sample-barcoded 5' primer and a J-beta primer mix. TCRdb recomputed calls from the 5' RACE reads with MiXCR, one row per CDR3 protein. The table includes some 1.5 million distinct CDR3 sequences, roughly 27% detected once. The source material was blood. The origin of the receptors is a woman aged 30 to 39 in good health.

The rearrangement uses TRBV12-3 or TRBV12-4 and TRBJ2-2; D may correspond to TRBD1 or TRBD2 (5 bases each). This CDR3 region has 13 residues. Trimming shortened V by 6 bases and J by 7 bases, and 12 bases separated the two germline ends. The CDR3 here is CASSWDEFGELFF. The CDR3 bases are TGTGCCAGCAGCTGGGACGAATTCGGGGAGCTGTTTTTT.

This clonotype turned up a few times. This chain links TRBV6-6 with TRBJ2-3, with 13 bases aligning to TRBD2. The length of the CDR3 is 17 residues. Germline assignment: CDR1 MNHNY and CDR2 SVGAGI (reference sequence). The V gene end was trimmed by 2 bases and the J gene end by 5 bases; junction bases not matched to a gene: 7. The CDR3 region is CASSYDGTSGVGDTQYF. The DNA of the CDR3 is TGTGCCAGCAGTTACGACGGGACTAGCGGGGTGGGAGATACGCAGTATTTT.

This clonotype was seen repeatedly, ten times or more. This chain connects TRBV28 to TRBJ2-7; 7 nucleotides agree with TRBD2. The CDR3 totals 12 residues. Trimming cost V 5 bases and J 5 bases; bases outside gene matches: 3. In germline, CDR1 is MDHEN, CDR2 SYDVKM. CDR3 sequence: CASSIGLDEQYF. The CDR3 DNA sequence: TGTGCCAGCAGTATAGGACTAGACGAGCAGTACTTC.

This clonotype was counted a few times. The chain is built from TRBV7-9 and TRBJ2-4; the D gene is possibly TRBD2 (6 bases). Germline lookup yields CDR1 SEHNR and CDR2 FQNEAQ (reference sequence). Trimming shortened V by 5 bases and J by 4 bases, and 12 bases separated the two germline ends. This CDR3 spans 14 amino acids. For the CDR3, the DNA is TGTGCCAGCAGCCCCCGGGGGTCAAAAAACATTCAGTACTTC. Translation: CASSPRGSKNIQYF.

This clonotype was picked up a small number of times. This rearrangement joins TRBV28 to TRBJ2-5; the D call may be TRBD1 or TRBD2 (5 bases each). V shed 6 bases and J shed 5 bases, with 19 bases lying between them. The CDR3 is 15 amino acids. The germline V gene encodes CDR1 MDHEN and CDR2 SYDVKM. CDR3 coding DNA: TGTGCCAGCAGAGGAATGGGGGACCCCAGGGAGACCCAGTACTTC. Amino acid sequence: CASRGMGDPRETQYF.

The chain recombines TRBV20-1 with TRBJ1-2; D is uncertain. Trimming cost V 3 bases and J 6 bases, with 11 bases left between them. The CDR3 sequence is 12 residues long. The germline V gene has CDR1 DFQATT and CDR2 SNEGSKA (reference sequence). The CDR3 coding sequence is TGCAGTGCTAGCTCCCCGGACGATGGCTACACCTTC. Encoded protein: CSASSPDDGYTF.

This clonotype was counted only a few times. V and J are TRBV7-8 and TRBJ2-7, with TRBD2 matching 8 bases. Germline CDR1 and CDR2: SGHVS and FQNEAQ. The V and J ends lost 5 bases and 3 bases, in that order; junction bases with no gene match: 15. This CDR3 is 17 amino acids long. The CDR3, as DNA: TGTGCCAGCAGCAGACGCCGGGGATTGGGACTAGTCTACGAGCAGTACTTC. Its protein product is CASSRRRGLGLVYEQYF.

The rearrangement uses TRBV20-1 and TRBJ2-6; possibly TRBD1 or TRBD2 for D (6 bases each). The germline gives CDR1 DFQATT, CDR2 SNEGSKA (reference sequence). The CDR3 loop spans 15 amino acids. Deletions cut 3 bases from V and 0 bases from J, with 9 bases between. In DNA, the CDR3 is TGCAGTGCTAGCCGGGGGCCCTCTGGGGCCAACGTCCTGACTTTC. This codes for CSASRGPSGANVLTF.

This clonotype was observed a handful of times. V gene TRBV12-3 or TRBV12-4 combines with J gene TRBJ1-1, with a weak D call TRBD1 (5 bases). The CDR3 covers 14 residues. The ends were cut back, 7 bases at V and 3 bases at J, with 15 bases in the middle. The CDR3 region has the DNA TGTGCCAGCACACCCCCTGACAGTTACACTGAAGCTTTCTTT. Translating it yields CASTPPDSYTEAFF.

The rearrangement links TRBV20-1 to TRBJ2-5, with 7 nucleotides matching TRBD2. The length of the CDR3 is 14 residues. J gave up 3 bases and V 1 base, and 5 bases lay outside the gene matches. The germline gives CDR1 DFQATT, CDR2 SNEGSKA (reference sequence). The CDR3 DNA is TGCAGTGCTAGAGGGGGAAGCGGGGAAGAGACCCAGTACTTC. It is translated as CSARGGSGEETQYF.

This clonotype was seen a few times. The CDR3, as DNA: TGCAGCTTAGGGACATTGAACACTGAAGCTTTCTTT. It encodes CSLGTLNTEAFF. This rearrangement joins TRBV29-1 to TRBJ1-1, with D possibly matching TRBD1 (6 bases). V was trimmed by 8 bases and J by 0 bases, leaving 10 bases between them. The CDR3 loop spans 12 amino acids. Germline CDR1 SQVTM, CDR2 ANQGSEA.